The sequence of this T cell receptor (beta chain) was determined in a study of shared clonotypes between healthy human individuals. V lost 2 bases and J 6 bases, leaving 16 bases between the germline ends. The germline CDR1 and CDR2 sequences are SQVTM and ANQGSEA. The CDR3 sequence is 15 residues long. As regards this clone: Antigen unknown.

Naive-designated CD8 cells lacked CD45RO, were positively enriched for CCR7, and omitted terminally differentiated effector memory CD45RA+ cells. Produced via immunoSEQ multiplex PCR; TCRdb's table is partial and in-frame only. The data show about 2.2 million clones, with approximately 92% seen just once and 1.5% to 2% held by the top ten. Study conclusions and caveats: Inspection by rarefaction showed sorted-subset sequencing to be incomplete despite large depth.

The receptor was derived from a man aged 18-30 years in good health. Some clones in this sample may be carry-over from other donors' samples. This chain uses TRBV29-1 with TRBJ2-2; D gene ambiguous. Sequenced sample: naive CD8+ T cells from PBMCs. CDR3 loop: CSVESRLPPPGELFF. DNA for the CDR3: TGCAGCGTTGAATCTCGGCTGCCCCCACCCGGGGAGCTGTTTTTT.